This T cell receptor beta chain is from a study of T cells in Graves' hyperthyroidism and ophthalmopathy. V shed 2 bases and J 5 bases; nucleotides not matched to a gene: 4. There are 16 residues in the CDR3. The germline CDR1 and CDR2 sequences are KGHSH and LQKENI. This clonotype was counted a few times. TCR beta CDR3 region amplification was performed from RNA transcripts. In the first-round RT-PCR of the TCR CDR3, the HTBI primer set was used. MiXCR, run by TCRdb on the multiplex PCR reads, gives a single entry per CDR3 protein. The sample comprises some 350,000 distinct CDR3 sequences, about 25% of which are singletons, and about 70% rests with the top ten.

The rearrangement links TRBV18 to TRBJ2-5; 14 bases map to TRBD2. The TCR sequence derives from a man aged 50 or older with Graves' hyperthyroidism. Sequenced sample: blood. CDR3: CASSPMGLAGVETQYF. In nucleotides, the CDR3 is TGTGCCAGCTCACCAATGGGACTAGCGGGAGTGGAGACCCAGTACTTC.